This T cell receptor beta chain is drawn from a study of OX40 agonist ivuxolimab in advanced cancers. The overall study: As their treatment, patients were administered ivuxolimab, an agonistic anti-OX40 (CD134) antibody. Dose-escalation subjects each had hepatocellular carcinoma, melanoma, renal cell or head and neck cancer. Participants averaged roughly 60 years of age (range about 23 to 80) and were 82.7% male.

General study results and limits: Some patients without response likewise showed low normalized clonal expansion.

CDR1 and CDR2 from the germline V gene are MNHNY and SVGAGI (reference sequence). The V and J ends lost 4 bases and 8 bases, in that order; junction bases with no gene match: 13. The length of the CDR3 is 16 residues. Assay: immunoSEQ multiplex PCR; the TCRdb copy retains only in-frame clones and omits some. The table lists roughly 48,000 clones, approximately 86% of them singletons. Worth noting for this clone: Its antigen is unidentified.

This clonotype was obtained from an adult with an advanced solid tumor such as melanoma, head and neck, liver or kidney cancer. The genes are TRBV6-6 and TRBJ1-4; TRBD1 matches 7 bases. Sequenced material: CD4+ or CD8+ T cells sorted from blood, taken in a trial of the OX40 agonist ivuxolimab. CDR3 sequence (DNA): TGTGCCAGCAGTTCCCTAAACAGGGGTCGTCGGGAAAAACTGTTTTTT. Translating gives CASSSLNRGRREKLFF.